This T cell receptor beta chain was retrieved from a study of blood T cells in healthy people across ages. Broader study findings: Naive T cell percentage by flow cytometry tracked strongly with beta diversity.

CDR3 size: 14 residues. The V gene's germline CDR1 is DFQATT and CDR2 SNEGSKA (reference sequence). With a J-beta primer mix and a sample-barcoded 5' primer, a second PCR ran about 7 to 12 cycles. Each cDNA molecule was tagged by a template-switch adaptor that had 12 random nucleotides. One entry per CDR3 protein, called by TCRdb with MiXCR from the 5' RACE reads. Here the sample spans hundreds of thousands of distinct CDR3 sequences, roughly 30% being singletons. This clonotype occurred once. What it binds is unknown. Sequencing was performed on blood. The sequence derives from a woman of 80 years or more in good health. This chain connects TRBV20-1 to TRBJ2-4; 10 bases are a match to TRBD2. Near its end, the DNA agrees better with TRBJ2-7, so the J call may be wrong. The CDR3, as DNA: TGCAGTGCTAGAGCTAGCGGGAGTCTCTCCGAGCAGTACTTC. Protein sequence: CSARASGSLSEQYF.